One TCR beta chain is described in this entry. Its antigen remains unidentified. The data stem from a study of cytomegalovirus exposure and HLA in healthy donors. Study-wide findings and caveats: An analysis done earlier found most TCR beta V segments productive about 87% or about 30% of the time. Several of the most significant clusters appeared linked to common viral pathogens, based on a later analysis.

In the PCR, 60 Vbeta and 13 Jbeta primers were used. In the authors' workflow: An analysis performed later counted roughly 79 million unique TCR beta chains (around 9.9 million of them shared). Generated by immunoSEQ multiplex PCR, the TCRdb table keeps only in-frame clones and is missing some. V and J calls and clone size are as listed in that table; D and trimming were resolved from the DNA. This sample's clone table lists tens of thousands of clones. The CDR3 has 18 residues. The junction had 12 bases not matched to a gene; V was cut back by 2 bases and J by 1 base. The germline gives CDR1 SGHRS, CDR2 YFSETQ.

This clonotype was sampled from a woman aged 40 to 50 in good health and CMV-seropositive. The chain couples TRBV5-1 to TRBJ2-3, with 8 positions matching TRBD2. The sequenced sample consisted of PBMCs. The CDR3 sequence: CASSLAGLGVMGTDTQYF. CDR3 nucleotides: TGCGCCAGCAGCTTAGCGGGACTAGGGGTTATGGGCACAGATACGCAGTATTTT.